Listed below are T cell receptor beta chains from one sample, sequenced in a study of blood T cell repertoires in COVID-19. TCRdb's copy holds only in-frame clones and misses some; the assay was immunoSEQ multiplex PCR. The sample lists about 140,000 clones; about 79% were seen once. Material: peripheral blood. These TCRs come from a woman older than 75 with active or convalescent COVID-19. The CDR3 runs from the conserved cysteine through the conserved F or W. Each record gives: CDR3 length, J gene, V gene, clone size, D gene, CDR3 protein, CDR3 DNA. The D gene is left open where the match is weak. Some rows have no size entry. The others give once, few or many, or a class for an expanded clone.

>19|TRBJ2-3|TRBV11-2|NA|TRBD2
CASSSRLAGGVGHTDTQYF
TGTGCCAGCAGCTCCCGACTAGCGGGGGGGGTCGGACACACAGATACGCAGTATTTT
>14|TRBJ1-1|TRBV2|once|NA
CASVPGEMNTEAFF
TGTGCCAGCGTCCCCGGGGAGATGAACACTGAAGCTTTCTTT
>13|TRBJ2-2|TRBV25-1|NA|TRBD1
CASSDRGFGELFF
TGTGCCAGCAGTGACAGGGGGTTCGGGGAGCTGTTTTTT
>12|TRBJ2-1|TRBV10-2|once|NA
CACSGGYNEQFF
TGCGCCTGCAGTGGCGGGTACAATGAGCAGTTCTTC
>17|TRBJ1-3|TRBV30|few|TRBD1
CAWGSGTGGISGNTIYF
TGTGCCTGGGGTTCCGGGACAGGGGGCATTTCTGGAAACACCATATATTTT
>14|TRBJ1-1|TRBV19|NA|NA
CASTPRVGNTEAFF
TGTGCCAGTACCCCGAGGGTAGGAAACACTGAAGCTTTCTTT
>14|TRBJ2-7|TRBV28|NA|NA
CASNPSRARNEQYF
TGTGCCAGCAACCCGAGCAGGGCTAGAAACGAGCAGTACTTC
>15|TRBJ2-7|TRBV5-6|NA|TRBD2
CASSLASGGTYEQYF
TGTGCCAGCAGCTTGGCTTCGGGAGGTACGTACGAGCAGTACTTC
>15|TRBJ2-3|TRBV28|NA|NA
CASSLPGVSTDTQYF
TGTGCCAGCAGTTTACCGGGTGTTAGCACAGATACGCAGTATTTT
>13|TRBJ2-1|TRBV11-1|NA|NA
CASSLGRAGEQFF
TGTGCCAGCAGCTTAGGACGGGCGGGTGAGCAGTTCTTC
>13|TRBJ2-7|TRBV2|NA|NA
CASSTAGKYEQYF
TGTGCCAGCAGTACGGCAGGGAAATACGAGCAGTACTTC
>13|TRBJ2-7|TRBV11-1|once|TRBD2
CASSRGGFYEQYF
TGTGCCAGCTCGCGGGGGGGCTTTTACGAGCAGTACTTC
>14|TRBJ2-5|TRBV18|NA|TRBD1
CASSPGQYQETQYF
TGTGCCAGCTCACCGGGACAGTACCAAGAGACCCAGTACTTC
>13|TRBJ1-5|TRBV15|NA|NA
CATSRAGSQPQHF
TGTGCCACCAGCAGAGCAGGTAGTCAGCCCCAGCATTTT
>15|TRBJ2-1|TRBV2|NA|TRBD1
CASSEAGAGGNEQFF
TGTGCCAGCAGTGAAGCGGGCGCAGGGGGCAATGAGCAGTTCTTC
>14|TRBJ1-1|TRBV19|NA|NA
CASSISRGGTEAFF
TGTGCCAGTAGTATATCAAGGGGGGGTACTGAAGCTTTCTTT
>15|TRBJ2-7|TRBV18|NA|NA
CASSPSRGAAYEQYF
TGTGCCAGCTCACCTTCCCGAGGAGCAGCCTACGAGCAGTACTTC
>14|TRBJ1-2|TRBV29-1|NA|NA
CSVRVPESNYGYTF
TGCAGCGTGAGGGTGCCGGAATCTAACTATGGCTACACCTTC
>17|TRBJ2-3|TRBV11-2|once|TRBD2
CASSLWASGGMTDTQYF
TGTGCCAGCAGCTTATGGGCTAGCGGGGGGATGACAGATACGCAGTATTTT
>15|TRBJ2-7|TRBV18|NA|NA
CASSPSPGVVYEQYF
TGTGCCAGCTCACCTTCCCCAGGGGTTGTATACGAGCAGTACTTC
>14|TRBJ1-4|TRBV7-9|NA|NA
CASSLQGPGEKLFF
TGTGCCAGCAGCTTGCAAGGTCCAGGTGAAAAACTGTTTTTT
>13|TRBJ2-4|TRBV4-1|NA|NA
CASSQYRDHIQYF
TGCGCCAGCAGCCAGTACCGGGATCACATTCAGTACTTC